The clone carrying this T cell receptor (beta chain) was seen a handful of times. A single record per CDR3 protein comes from TCRdb applying MiXCR to the 5' RACE reads. Of just under 95,000 distinct CDR3 sequences in the sample, about 12% were seen once. The data stem from a study of spatial heterogeneity in lung cancer. Losses at the gene ends were 8 bases for V and 3 bases for J; bases not matched to a gene: 21. The germline V gene encodes CDR1 MNHEY and CDR2 SMNVEV (reference sequence). The CDR3 sequence is 18 residues long. As for time point: sample taken at primary tumor resection. The sequenced material consisted of unsorted whole RNA from tumor, nontumor lung or frozen PBMC.

Sequenced here: PBMCs, sampled at surgery. The origin of this receptor is a male donor with early-stage non-small cell lung cancer. This sequence joins TRBV27 and TRBJ2-7; 8 nucleotides match TRBD2. CDR3 bases: TGTGCCAGCTCCCAAGCGGGAGTTCTTGAGGGCTACTACTACGAGCAGTACTTC. This gives the protein CASSQAGVLEGYYYEQYF.